One T cell receptor (beta chain) is described in this entry. The repertoire was sequenced with immunoSEQ multiplex PCR; TCRdb's copy has only in-frame clones and lacks some. The sample consists of roughly 120,000 clones, around 82% of them appearing once. This entry is derived from a study of blood T cell repertoires in COVID-19. At the level of the study: The cDNA or gDNA used as material had been derived from T cells, B-cell-depleted T cells, or PBMCs.

CDR1 ENHRY and CDR2 SYGVKD come from the germline V gene. The CDR3 is 14 residues long. V lost 8 bases and J 6 bases, leaving 14 bases between the germline ends. Sequencing was carried out using peripheral blood. The chain joins TRBV10-3 to TRBJ1-6; D perhaps matches TRBD1 (5 bases). This TCR was sampled from a human donor in a cohort sampled during active COVID-19. As DNA, the CDR3 is TGTGCCATCGGGGACTCTGGAGGTAATTCACCCCTCCACTTT. Translated: CAIGDSGGNSPLHF.